This TCR beta chain was recovered during a study of blood T cell repertoires in COVID-19. Looking at the study overall: The United States, Italy and Spain supplied acute and convalescent COVID-19 samples.

The CDR3 length is 16 residues. Germline-derived CDR1 and CDR2 are KGHDR and SFDVKD. The V and J ends lost 10 bases and 2 bases, in that order; junction bases with no gene match: 11. Method: immunoSEQ multiplex PCR; TCRdb's copy keeps in-frame clones and lacks some. The sample shows 150,000 or so clones, 60% to 80% of them seen only once. The chain carries TRBV24-1 and TRBJ2-5, with 11 bases fitting TRBD2. The receptor comes from a woman in her fifties or sixties with active or convalescent COVID-19. Sequencing was carried out using peripheral blood. CDR3 amino acids: CATLRGLAANQETQYF. The CDR3 DNA is TGTGCCACGCTACGGGGACTAGCGGCGAATCAAGAGACCCAGTACTTC.